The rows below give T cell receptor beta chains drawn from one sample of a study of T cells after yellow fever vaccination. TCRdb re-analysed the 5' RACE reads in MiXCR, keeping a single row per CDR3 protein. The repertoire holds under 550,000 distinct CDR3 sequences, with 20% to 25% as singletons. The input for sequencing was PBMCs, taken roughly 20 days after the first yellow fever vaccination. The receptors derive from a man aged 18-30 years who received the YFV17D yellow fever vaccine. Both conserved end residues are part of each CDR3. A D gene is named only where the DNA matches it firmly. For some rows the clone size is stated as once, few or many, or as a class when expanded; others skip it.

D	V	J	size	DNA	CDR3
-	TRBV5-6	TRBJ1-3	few	TGTGCCAGCAGCCAGTGGCGAAACACCATATATTTT	CASSQWRNTIYF
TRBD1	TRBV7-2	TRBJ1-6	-	TGTGCCAGCAAGACGAGCTGGGGACAGCTGGGTTCACCCCTCCACTTT	CASKTSWGQLGSPLHF
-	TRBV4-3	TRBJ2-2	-	TGCGCCAGCAGCCAAGATGCGGGATTCAGGGAGCTGTTTTTT	CASSQDAGFRELFF
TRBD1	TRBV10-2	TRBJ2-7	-	TGCGCCAGCAGTGTGACAGGGGGCTTCTACGAGCAGTACTTC	CASSVTGGFYEQYF
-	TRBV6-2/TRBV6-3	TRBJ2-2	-	TGTGCCAGCAGTTTTGTTCTAGCCCTGAACACCGGGGAGCTGTTTTTT	CASSFVLALNTGELFF
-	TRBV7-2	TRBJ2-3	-	TGTGCCAGCAGCCAGGAGCCAGGACCAGATACGCAGTATTTT	CASSQEPGPDTQYF
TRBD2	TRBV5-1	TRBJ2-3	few	TGCGCCAGCAGCCCGCGGGGGTCGGATTCGGATACGCAGTATTTT	CASSPRGSDSDTQYF
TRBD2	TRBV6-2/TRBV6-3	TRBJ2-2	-	TGTGCCAGCAAAAGACTAGCAGCGGGGGAGCTGTTTTTT	CASKRLAAGELFF
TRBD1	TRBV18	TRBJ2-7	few	TGTGCCAGCTCACCACAGGGACAGGTATACGAGCAGTACTTC	CASSPQGQVYEQYF
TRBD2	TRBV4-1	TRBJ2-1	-	TGCGCCAGCAGCTCGCAGACCGGGACTAGTAATGAGCAGTTCTTC	CASSSQTGTSNEQFF
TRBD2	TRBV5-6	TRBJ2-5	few	TGTGCCAGCAGCTGGGAAAGCGGGGGGTTTCAAGAGACCCAGTACTTC	CASSWESGGFQETQYF
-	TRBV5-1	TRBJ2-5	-	TGCGCCAGCAGCTCCGCCGTGGGGTTAGGAGAGACCCAGTACTTC	CASSSAVGLGETQYF
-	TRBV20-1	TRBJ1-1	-	TGCAGTGCTAGAATGGCAGGGCAAACTGAAGCTTTCTTT	CSARMAGQTEAFF
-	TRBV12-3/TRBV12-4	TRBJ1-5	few	TGTGCCAGCAGTTTCGAGACATCGCGCCAGCCCCAGCATTTT	CASSFETSRQPQHF
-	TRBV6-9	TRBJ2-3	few	TGTGCCAGCAGGGGAACGGGTCAGCTCTCTTCGGATACGCAGTATTTT	CASRGTGQLSSDTQYF
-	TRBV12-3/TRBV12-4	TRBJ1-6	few	TGTGCCAGCAGTTTTCGGGGTCATTCACCCCTCCACTTT	CASSFRGHSPLHF
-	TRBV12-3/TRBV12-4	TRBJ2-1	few	TGTGCCAGCAGTTCGGCCCGGGGAGAGCAGTTCTTC	CASSSARGEQFF
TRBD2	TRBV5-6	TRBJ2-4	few	TGTGCCAGCAGCTTGTTTAGCGGGGGGCCAGCCAAAAACATTCAGTACTTC	CASSLFSGGPAKNIQYF
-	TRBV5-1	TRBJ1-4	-	TGCGCCAGCAGCTTGATGTCAGATGAAAAACTGTTTTTT	CASSLMSDEKLFF
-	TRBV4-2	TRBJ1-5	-	TGTGCCAGCAGCCAAGATCAAGGAAGGCGCAATCAGCCCCAGCATTTT	CASSQDQGRRNQPQHF
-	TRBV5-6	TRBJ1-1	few	TGTGCCAGCAGCTTGGGGCCTCGTGGAGGGACCCCTTTCTTT	CASSLGPRGGTPFF
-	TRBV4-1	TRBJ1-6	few	TGCGCCAGCGGGGAGGACTCACCCCTCCACTTT	CASGEDSPLHF
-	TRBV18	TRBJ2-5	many	TGTGCCAGCAGCCAGCAAGAGACCCAGTACTTC	CASSQQETQYF
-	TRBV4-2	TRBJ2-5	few	TGTGCCAGCAGCCAAGGGGATTTGGGGAACCAAGAGACCCAGTACTTC	CASSQGDLGNQETQYF
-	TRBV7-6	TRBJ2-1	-	TGTGCCAGCAGCGAGGACTGGAGCTCCTACAATGAGCAGTTCTTC	CASSEDWSSYNEQFF
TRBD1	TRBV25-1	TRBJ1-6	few	TGTGCCACCCGGGACAGCGAGAATTCACCCCTCCACTTT	CATRDSENSPLHF
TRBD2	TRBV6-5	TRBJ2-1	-	TGTGCCAGCAGTTACCTCGGACTAGCGGGGGCCAGCTCCTACAATGAGCAGTTCTTC	CASSYLGLAGASSYNEQFF
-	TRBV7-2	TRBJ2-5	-	TGTGCCAGCAGCTCGCCTAGCTTGGGGACCCAGTACTTC	CASSSPSLGTQYF
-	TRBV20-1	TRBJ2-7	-	TGCAGTGCTACCCAATTTAGGGGGTACGAGCAGTACTTC	CSATQFRGYEQYF
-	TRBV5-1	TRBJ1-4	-	TGCGCCAGCAGCTTGGATTTTGGCCGAAATGAAAAACTGTTTTTT	CASSLDFGRNEKLFF
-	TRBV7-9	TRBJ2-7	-	TGTGCCAGCAGCTTAGGTAATCCGGGAGCCTACGAGCAGTACTTC	CASSLGNPGAYEQYF
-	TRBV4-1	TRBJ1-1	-	TGCGCCAGCAGCCAAGTGGGGTTTTGGACTGAAGCTTTCTTT	CASSQVGFWTEAFF
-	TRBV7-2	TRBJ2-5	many	TGTGCCAGCAGCTCAACCAAAAGGGGGGGGGGTCGCTTC	CASSSTKRGGGRF
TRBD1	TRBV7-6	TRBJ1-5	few	TGTGCCAGCAGCGGTAATCAGGGGGCGAATCAGCCCCAGCATTTT	CASSGNQGANQPQHF
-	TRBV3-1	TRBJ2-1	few	TGTGCCAGCAGCCAAGATCACTTCAATGAGCAGTTCTTC	CASSQDHFNEQFF
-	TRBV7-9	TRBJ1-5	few	TGTGCCAGCAGCTTGGACACTCAGCCCCAGCATTTT	CASSLDTQPQHF
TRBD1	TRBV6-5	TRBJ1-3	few	TGTGCCAGCAGTTCCTGGACAGGGAAAGTAGGAAACACCATATATTTT	CASSSWTGKVGNTIYF
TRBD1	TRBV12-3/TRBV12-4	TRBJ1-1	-	TGTGCCAGCAGTCCATGGACAGGGTTGGACACTGAAGCTTTCTTT	CASSPWTGLDTEAFF
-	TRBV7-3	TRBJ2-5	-	TGTGCCAGCAGCTTCCTACCGGGGCCCGAGGGGACCCAGTACTTC	CASSFLPGPEGTQYF
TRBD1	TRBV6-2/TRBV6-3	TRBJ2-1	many	TGTGCCAGCAGTTCCGGGACAGGGATCAATGAGCAGTTCTTC	CASSSGTGINEQFF
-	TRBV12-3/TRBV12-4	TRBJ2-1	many	TGTGCCAGCAGTTACCCCGCCGAGCAGTTCTTC	CASSYPAEQFF
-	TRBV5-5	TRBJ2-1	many	TGTGCCAGCAGCTTTCCTAGGGGTCCGTACAATGAGCAGTTCTTC	CASSFPRGPYNEQFF
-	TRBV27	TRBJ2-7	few	TGTGCCAGCAGCCTTGGGGCAGGAGGATTCTACGAGCAGTACTTC	CASSLGAGGFYEQYF
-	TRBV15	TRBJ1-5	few	TGTGCCACCAGCAGAGGGGGACAGCCCCAGCATTTT	CATSRGGQPQHF
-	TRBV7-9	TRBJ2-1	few	TGTGCCAGCAGCTCTCCGACAGCGAGCTCCTACAATGAGCAGTTCTTC	CASSSPTASSYNEQFF
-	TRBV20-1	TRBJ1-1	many	TGCAGTGCTAGAGCTGGCACTGAAGCTTTCTTT	CSARAGTEAFF
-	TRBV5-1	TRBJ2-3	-	TGCGCCAGCAGCTTGTCTGGGCCCCCCACAGATACGCAGTATTTT	CASSLSGPPTDTQYF
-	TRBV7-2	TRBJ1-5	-	TGTGCCAGCAGCCAGTCGGGGGGCAGCCAGCCCCAGCATTTT	CASSQSGGSQPQHF
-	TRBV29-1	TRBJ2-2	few	TGCAGCGGACATTCCCCGCTTACCGGGGAGCTGTTTTTT	CSGHSPLTGELFF
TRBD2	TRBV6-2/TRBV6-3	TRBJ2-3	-	TGTGCCAGCACGGAAGGACTAGCGGGCCCAGATACGCAGTATTTT	CASTEGLAGPDTQYF
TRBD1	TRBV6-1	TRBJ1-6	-	TGTGCCAGCAGGGACAGGGCTTATTCACCCCTCCACTTT	CASRDRAYSPLHF
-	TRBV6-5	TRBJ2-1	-	TGTGCCAGCAGCTTACGGGGCGCGGATTACAATGAGCAGTTCTTC	CASSLRGADYNEQFF
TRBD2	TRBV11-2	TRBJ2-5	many	TGTGCCAGCAGCCTGGACCGGGACTATAGAGAGACCCAGTACTTC	CASSLDRDYRETQYF
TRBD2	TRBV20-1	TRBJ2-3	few	TGCAGTGCTAGAGTGCGGGGGTTGAGCGATACGCAGTATTTT	CSARVRGLSDTQYF
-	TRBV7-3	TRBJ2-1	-	TGTGCCAGCAGCTTAACGGTGGGGGCGGGGAATGAGCAGTTCTTC	CASSLTVGAGNEQFF
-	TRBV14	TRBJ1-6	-	TGTGCCAGCAGCCTGCAGGGGATCCCACCCCTCCACTTT	CASSLQGIPPLHF